These 21 T cell receptor beta chains were sequenced from one sample in a study of T cell repertoires in cytomegalovirus infection. TCRdb independently ran MiXCR on the reads; one entry per CDR3 protein. This sample has around 450,000 distinct CDR3 sequences, with approximately 33% found just once. The sample consisted of PBMCs. These receptors were taken from a human donor in good health (CMV status not recorded). Some clones in this sample may be carry-over from other donors' samples.

V gene TRBV11-2 combines with J gene TRBJ2-7, with no clear D. Germline CDR1 and CDR2: SGHAT and FQNNGV. The V and J ends lost 0 bases and 0 bases respectively, with 15 bases between them. The CDR3 is 17 residues long. CDR3 bases: TGTGCCAGCAGCTTAGATATTCCGGCGGTGTTCTCCTACGAGCAGTACTTC. It codes for CASSLDIPAVFSYEQYF.

This clonotype was seen ten or more times. The V and J genes are TRBV7-2 and TRBJ2-7, with 15 bases identical to TRBD2. The CDR3 covers 16 residues. V was pared by 5 bases and J by 5 bases, with 7 bases of the junction left unmatched. The germline gives CDR1 SGHTA, CDR2 FQGNSA. The CDR3 loop reads CASSVGLAGGLDEQYF. CDR3 nucleotides: TGTGCCAGCAGCGTAGGACTAGCGGGGGGGCTGGACGAGCAGTACTTC.

This clonotype was picked up many times. The DNA for the CDR3 is TGTGCCAGCAGCTTAGAGGGCAATTCACCCCTCCACTTT. Its protein product is CASSLEGNSPLHF. The chain employs TRBV7-9 and TRBJ1-6, with D uncertain. Trimming pared 1 base from V and 7 bases from J, leaving 5 bases between. CDR3 size: 13 residues. The germline CDR1 and CDR2 sequences are SEHNR and FQNEAQ (reference sequence).

The V gene is TRBV29-1, the J gene TRBJ2-5, with D tentatively TRBD2 (6 bases). V lost 7 bases and J 5 bases, leaving 14 bases between the germline ends. The CDR3 contains 12 residues. Germline CDR1 reads SQVTM; CDR2 reads ANQGSEA. The CDR3 region is CSATGDCETQYF. The DNA of the CDR3 is TGCAGCGCAACGGGAGATTGTGAGACCCAGTACTTC.

This rearrangement joins TRBV5-5 to TRBJ2-7, with D perhaps given as TRBD1 or TRBD2 (5 bases each). The V gene lost 4 bases and the J gene lost 2 bases, with 22 bases spanning the gap. The length of the CDR3 is 17 residues. CDR1 and CDR2 (germline): SGHKS, YYEKEE (reference sequence). The DNA of the CDR3 is TGTGCCAGCAGCACTGATCCAAGGGACGACAGAACCTACGAGCAGTACTTC. Protein sequence: CASSTDPRDDRTYEQYF.

This clonotype was seen more than once but under ten times. The chain uses TRBV2 and TRBJ2-5, with 14 positions matching TRBD2. The germline V gene has CDR1 SNHLY and CDR2 FYNNEI. V was pared by 3 bases and J by 1 base, with 7 bases of the junction left unmatched. This CDR3 comprises 18 residues. For the CDR3, the DNA is TGTGCCAGCAGTGAGAGGAGACTAGCGGGGGGGCCCCAAGAGACCCAGTACTTC. Residues: CASSERRLAGGPQETQYF.

This clonotype was observed a handful of times. V and J are TRBV6-1 and TRBJ2-3; D unclear. Germline-derived CDR1 and CDR2 are MNHNS and SASEGT. Between the trimmed V and J ends, which lost 4 bases and 6 bases, there was a span of 14 bases. This CDR3 contains 14 residues. Here the CDR3 DNA reads TGTGCCAGCAGTGCTTTGACCCGGGTGGATACGCAGTATTTT. Its translation is CASSALTRVDTQYF.

The sample holds many counts of this clonotype. The genes are TRBV12-3 or TRBV12-4 and TRBJ1-6; tentative D call: TRBD1 (5 bases). V was shortened by 4 bases and J by 7 bases, with 23 bases between the two germline ends. The CDR3 extends over 18 amino acids. CDR3 bases: TGTGCCAGCAGTTCCAGGAGGGGTCGGGATATAGGAAATTCACCCCTCCACTTT. This encodes CASSSRRGRDIGNSPLHF.

This clonotype has a handful of counts. The chain recombines TRBV27 with TRBJ1-1; D is possibly TRBD1 (6 bases). Germline V lookup: CDR1 MNHEY, CDR2 SMNVEV (reference sequence). This CDR3 region has 16 residues. V dropped 3 bases and J dropped 4 bases, with 18 bases sitting between them. Here the CDR3 DNA reads TGTGCCAGCAGTTTTAGAGGGGCGACAGGTGCCACTGAAGCTTTCTTT. It yields the protein CASSFRGATGATEAFF.

This clonotype has a handful of counts. The chain carries TRBV28 and TRBJ1-5; D is ambiguous. The CDR3 loop spans 12 amino acids. Germline V gene lookup returns CDR1 MDHEN and CDR2 SYDVKM. V shed 3 bases and J shed 8 bases, with 8 bases lying between them. CDR3: CASSFYRKPQHF. In DNA, the CDR3 is TGTGCCAGCAGTTTCTATCGGAAGCCCCAGCATTTT.

In its sample, this clonotype was seen a few times. This chain uses TRBV20-1 with TRBJ1-5; tentative D call: TRBD1 (5 bases). Trimming pared 5 bases from V and 2 bases from J, leaving 10 bases between. The germline V gene encodes CDR1 DFQATT and CDR2 SNEGSKA (reference sequence). This CDR3 has 13 residues. CDR3 residues: CSAGGRGNQPQHF. Here the CDR3 DNA reads TGCAGTGCTGGGGGGAGGGGCAATCAGCCCCAGCATTTT.

This clonotype appeared a few times. The V gene is TRBV28, the J gene TRBJ2-7; 7 bases agree with TRBD1. The V and J ends lost 5 bases and 0 bases, in that order; junction bases with no gene match: 7. Germline values: CDR1 MDHEN, CDR2 SYDVKM. This CDR3 contains 15 residues. In DNA form, the CDR3 reads TGTGCCAGCAGTCCGGACAGGAATTACTCCTACGAGCAGTACTTC. Residues: CASSPDRNYSYEQYF.

This clonotype was observed a few times. This chain uses TRBV19 with TRBJ1-2; 9 nucleotides match TRBD1. V gave up 6 bases and J gave up 5 bases; unmatched junction bases: 10. The CDR3 has 15 amino acids. Germline CDR1 LNHDA, CDR2 SQIVND (reference sequence). The CDR3 nucleotides read TGTGCCAGTAGATCCGGGACAGGGATGTCGTATGGCTACACCTTC. Amino acids: CASRSGTGMSYGYTF.

This clonotype has ten or more counts. The V and J genes are TRBV6-1 and TRBJ2-5; D ambiguous. The CDR3 totals 11 residues. Trimming removed 2 bases from V and 5 bases from J, with 3 bases in between. Germline lookup yields CDR1 MNHNS and CDR2 SASEGT. CDR3 amino acids: CASSEPETQYF. DNA for the CDR3: TGTGCCAGCAGTGAACCCGAGACCCAGTACTTC.

This clonotype showed up many times. This chain connects TRBV12-3 or TRBV12-4 to TRBJ2-2; no clear D gene. The CDR3 sequence is 12 residues long. Deletions cut 6 bases from V and 9 bases from J, with 11 bases between. DNA of the CDR3: TGTGCCAGCAGGTCCGAGTATTGGGAGCTGTTTTTT. Amino acids: CASRSEYWELFF.

This clonotype was seen ten or more times. The J gene is TRBJ1-1, the V gene TRBV4-1; 10 bases align to TRBD1. The CDR3 is made up of 17 amino acids. Trimming removed 3 bases from V and 3 bases from J; junction bases left unmatched: 10. Germline V lookup: CDR1 MGHRA, CDR2 YSYEKL. In nucleotides, the CDR3 is TGCGCCAGCAGCCAGGTCGGGACAGGGGTTGGGTACACTGAAGCTTTCTTT. It is translated as CASSQVGTGVGYTEAFF.

The chain employs TRBV20-1 and TRBJ2-7; D is tentatively TRBD1 or TRBD2 (6 bases each). Trimming removed 6 bases at V and 1 base at J, with 16 bases between. The germline V gene encodes CDR1 DFQATT and CDR2 SNEGSKA (reference sequence). There are 14 residues in the CDR3. In DNA form, the CDR3 reads TGCAGTGCCCGGCGGGACAAACTATCCTACGAGCAGTACTTC. This encodes CSARRDKLSYEQYF.

This clonotype was detected many times. The chain is built from TRBV7-6 and TRBJ2-7; 12 nucleotides match TRBD1. Per germline, CDR1 SGHVS and CDR2 FNYEAQ. The V segment lost 5 bases and the J segment 2 bases; nucleotides outside the gene matches: 4. The CDR3 covers 15 residues. The CDR3 protein is CASSQRDRGPYEQYF. Here the CDR3 DNA reads TGTGCCAGCAGCCAACGGGACAGGGGGCCCTACGAGCAGTACTTC.

The chain employs TRBV28 and TRBJ2-2; TRBD1 might be the D (6 bases). The length of the CDR3 is 18 residues. Germline values: CDR1 MDHEN, CDR2 SYDVKM. Trimming took off 6 bases at V and 5 bases at J, with 25 bases between the two ends. The CDR3, as DNA: TGTGCCAGCAGCTCCACCCTTTTCGACAGGCAACTTACCGGGGAGCTGTTTTTT. Translated: CASSSTLFDRQLTGELFF.

At least ten counts were recorded for this clonotype. This rearrangement joins TRBV7-6 to TRBJ1-3; D is ambiguous. V was cut by 5 bases and J by 0 bases, with 14 bases left in between. CDR1 and CDR2 from the germline V gene are SGHVS and FNYEAQ. The CDR3 loop spans 16 amino acids. The CDR3 region has the DNA TGTGCCAGCAGCCCCGAGAGGGCTAACTCTGGAAACACCATATATTTT. Translating gives CASSPERANSGNTIYF. Supplemented by reference TRBV7-6 and TRBJ1-3, the full variable domain reads GAGVSQSPRYKVTKRGQDVALRCDPISGHVSLYWYRQALGQGPEFLTYFNYEAQQDKSGLPNDRFSAERPEGSISTLTIQRTEQRDSAMYRCASSPERANSGNTIYFGEGSWLTVV.

This clonotype was observed many times. The rearrangement joins TRBV7-2 to TRBJ2-3; 11 nucleotides agree with TRBD2. The germline V gene has CDR1 SGHTA and CDR2 FQGNSA. After removal of 2 bases from V and 0 bases from J, the junction contained 7 bases not matched to a gene. The CDR3 sequence is 18 residues long. In nucleotides, the CDR3 is TGTGCCAGCAGCTTATCGGCTAGCGGGGGGCTAAGCACAGATACGCAGTATTTT. This translates into CASSLSASGGLSTDTQYF. Filled out from reference TRBV7-2 and TRBJ2-3, the complete variable domain reads GAGVSQSPSNKVTEKGKDVELRCDPISGHTALYWYRQSLGQGLEFLIYFQGNSAPDKSGLPSDRFSAERTGGSVSTLTIQRTQQEDSAVYLCASSLSASGGLSTDTQYFGPGTRLTVL.